Sequencing of this T cell receptor beta chain was carried out in a study of T cell responses to AZD1222 COVID-19 vaccine. The CDR3 totals 15 residues. From germline, CDR1 is SNHLY and CDR2 FYNNEI. The ends were cut back, 5 bases at V and 1 base at J, with 14 bases in the middle. Repertoires were generated with immunoSEQ multiplex PCR, while TCRdb's copy carries only in-frame clones and drops some. Among about 140,000 clones, approximately 92% were seen once, and the ten largest hold approximately 1.5%. The input for sequencing was peripheral blood, taken on day 0 of AZD1222 vaccination. The chain is built from TRBV2 and TRBJ1-1; D is possibly TRBD1 (6 bases). The TCR was taken from an adult in good health. CDR3 in amino acids: CASSSRGRWNTEAFF. The CDR3 DNA reads TGTGCCAGCAGTTCCAGGGGAAGATGGAACACTGAAGCTTTCTTT.